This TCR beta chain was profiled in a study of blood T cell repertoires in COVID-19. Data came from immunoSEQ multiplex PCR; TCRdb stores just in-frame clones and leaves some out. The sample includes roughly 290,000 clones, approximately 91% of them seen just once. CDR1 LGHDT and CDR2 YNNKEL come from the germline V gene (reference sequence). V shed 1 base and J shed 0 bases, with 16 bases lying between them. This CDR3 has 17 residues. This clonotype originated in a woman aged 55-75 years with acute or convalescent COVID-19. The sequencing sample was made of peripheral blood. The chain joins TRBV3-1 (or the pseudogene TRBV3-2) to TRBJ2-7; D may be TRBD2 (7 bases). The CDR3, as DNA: TGTGCCAGCAGCCAAGTAGGTGCGGGGGCGATCTCCTACGAGCAGTACTTC. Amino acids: CASSQVGAGAISYEQYF.